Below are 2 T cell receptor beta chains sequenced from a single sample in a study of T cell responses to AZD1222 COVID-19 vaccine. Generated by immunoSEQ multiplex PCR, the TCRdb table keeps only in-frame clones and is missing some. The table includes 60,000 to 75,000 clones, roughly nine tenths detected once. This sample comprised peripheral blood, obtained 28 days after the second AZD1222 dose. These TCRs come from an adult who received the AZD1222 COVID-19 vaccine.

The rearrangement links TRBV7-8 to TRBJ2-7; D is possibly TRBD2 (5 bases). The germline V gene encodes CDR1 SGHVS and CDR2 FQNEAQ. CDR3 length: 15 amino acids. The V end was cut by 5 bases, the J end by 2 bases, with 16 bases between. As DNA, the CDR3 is TGTGCCAGCAGCCGAACCCAGACTAATCCCTACGAGCAGTACTTC. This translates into CASSRTQTNPYEQYF.

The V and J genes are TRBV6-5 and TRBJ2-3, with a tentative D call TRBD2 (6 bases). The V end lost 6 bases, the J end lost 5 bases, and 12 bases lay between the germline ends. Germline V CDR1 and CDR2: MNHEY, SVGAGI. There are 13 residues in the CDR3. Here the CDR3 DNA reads TGTGCCAGCAGACCCCAAGCGGGAGATACGCAGTATTTT. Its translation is CASRPQAGDTQYF.